Presented here are 27 T cell receptor beta chains from one specimen sequenced in a study of preoperative IRX-2 immunotherapy in early breast cancer. This sample's treatment: preoperative locoregional IRX-2 cytokine immunotherapy. TCRdb's table, derived via immunoSEQ multiplex PCR, lists solely in-frame clones and lacks some. The sample gives tens of thousands of clones, roughly 80% of which show up once; about 1.5% is in the top ten. Sequenced material: lymph node tissue, taken after IRX-2 immunotherapy. Source of these receptors: a human donor with breast cancer.

The chain uses TRBV28 and TRBJ1-2, with no clear D. Germline-derived CDR1 and CDR2 are MDHEN and SYDVKM. The V end was cut by 7 bases, the J end by 0 bases, with 6 bases between. The CDR3 is 12 residues long. The CDR3 sequence: CASNRSNYGYTF. The CDR3 coding sequence is TGTGCCAGCAACAGATCTAACTATGGCTACACCTTC.

Details on this clone: Germline is not matched at one junction end, which may reflect a read error. V usage is TRBV11-3 and J usage is TRBJ2-1; 10 bases match TRBD1. This CDR3 has 14 residues. Looked up from germline, CDR1 is SGHNT and CDR2 is YENEEA. The CDR3 DNA reads as TGTGCTAGCAGCTCGGGACAGGGGAACAATGAGCAGTTCTTC. Translating it yields CASSSGQGNNEQFF.

This clone has just one count. The chain links TRBV14 to TRBJ1-1; no clear D gene. CDR3 length: 13 residues. From germline, CDR1 is SGHDN and CDR2 FVKESK. Trimming removed 3 bases from V and 3 bases from J, with 8 bases in between. The DNA of the CDR3 is TGTGCCAGCAGCCAGAACCGGGACACTGAAGCTTTCTTT. Translating it yields CASSQNRDTEAFF.

V usage is TRBV7-7 and J usage is TRBJ1-6, with D perhaps TRBD1 (5 bases). V was trimmed by 3 bases and J by 10 bases, leaving 13 bases between them. CDR1 and CDR2 (germline): SSHAT, FNYEAQ (reference sequence). This CDR3 is built from 14 residues. The CDR3 DNA follows: TGTGCCAGCAGCTTGGGGGGGGAGGGGTCACCCCTCCACTTT. Translating it yields CASSLGGEGSPLHF.

The gene calls are TRBV6-8 and TRBJ1-2, with TRBD1 identical over 9 bases. CDR3 length: 15 residues. Trimming at V came to 0 bases and at J to 4 bases, leaving 3 bases not matched to a gene. Germline V gene lookup returns CDR1 MNHGY and CDR2 SAAAGT. In DNA, the CDR3 is TGTGCCAGCAGTTACTCGGGACAGGGTCGCTATGGCTACACCTTC. Amino acids: CASSYSGQGRYGYTF.

The chain employs TRBV6-1 and TRBJ1-5; tentatively, D is TRBD1 (6 bases). Germline V gives CDR1 MNHNS, CDR2 SASEGT. CDR3 length: 15 amino acids. Trimming shortened V by 1 base and J by 5 bases, and 12 bases separated the two germline ends. The CDR3 coding sequence is TGTGCCAGCAGTGAAGGGGTTAGGGGGGATCAGCCCCAGCATTTT. Encoded protein: CASSEGVRGDQPQHF.

This chain links TRBV7-4 with TRBJ2-2; no clear D. This CDR3 contains 14 residues. CDR1 is SGHVT, CDR2 SQSDAQ, per germline. Trimming shortened V by 5 bases and J by 5 bases, and 12 bases separated the two germline ends. CDR3 nucleotides: TGTGCCAGCAGCCCCCATAGAGAAACCGGGGAGCTGTTTTTT. This encodes CASSPHRETGELFF. Full variable domain (remainder filled in from reference TRBV7-4 and TRBJ2-2): GAGVSQSPRYKVAKRGRDVALRCDSISGHVTLYWYRQTLGQGSEVLTYSQSDAQRDKSGRPSGRFSAERPERSVSTLKIQRTEQGDSAVYLCASSPHRETGELFFGEGSRLTVL.

The chain recombines TRBV30 with TRBJ2-2, with a weak D call TRBD1 (5 bases). CDR1 GTSNPN and CDR2 SVGIG come from the germline V gene (reference sequence). Trimming removed 2 bases from V and 11 bases from J, with 9 bases in between. The CDR3 extends over 11 amino acids. The CDR3 nucleotides read TGTGCCTGGAGTCCTAGGACAGAGCTGTTTTTT. This sequence encodes CAWSPRTELFF.

The chain's CDR3 is CASSHPPGLLNTEAFF. CDR3 bases: TGCGCCAGCAGTCACCCACCGGGACTCTTGAACACTGAAGCTTTCTTT. The chain carries TRBV23-1 and TRBJ1-1, with D perhaps TRBD1 (5 bases). TRBV23-1 belongs to the ORF category, with a function that is uncertain. The CDR3 is 16 amino acids. The ends were cut back, 3 bases at V and 0 bases at J, with 14 bases in the middle.

The count of this clone is one. The chain links TRBV2 to TRBJ1-2, with 7 bases that match TRBD1. J lost 8 bases, V lost 1 base, and 4 bases had no gene match. There are 13 residues in the CDR3. Germline CDR1 is SNHLY and CDR2 is FYNNEI. The CDR3 protein is CASSEGTGRGYTF. CDR3 bases: TGTGCCAGCAGTGAAGGGACAGGCAGGGGCTACACCTTC.

On this clone itself: An end of the junction does not agree with germline; a read error may underlie this. The chain employs TRBV6-8 and TRBJ1-2; TRBD1 matches at 8 bases. Germline CDR1 is MNHGY and CDR2 is SAAAGT. The CDR3 loop spans 15 amino acids. The CDR3 here is CAISADQGANYGYTF. CDR3 DNA sequence: TGTGCCATCAGTGCCGATCAGGGGGCAAACTATGGCTACACCTTC.

Only a few counts were recorded for this clone. V and J are TRBV11-3 and TRBJ2-1; 8 nucleotides line up with TRBD2. This CDR3 is built from 16 residues. Germline V gives CDR1 SGHNT, CDR2 YENEEA. V lost 4 bases to trimming and J lost 6 bases; unmatched junction nucleotides: 11. The CDR3: CASSSPGSGGFNEQFF. The CDR3 DNA reads TGTGCCAGCAGCTCGCCGGGAAGCGGGGGATTCAATGAGCAGTTCTTC.

The rearrangement links TRBV5-1 to TRBJ1-6; D is unresolved. The ends were cut back, 4 bases at V and 5 bases at J, with 13 bases in the middle. The CDR3 has 15 amino acids. CDR1 is SGHRS, CDR2 YFSETQ, per germline. DNA of the CDR3: TGCGCCAGCAGCAAGACAAGGATGGATAATTCACCCCTCCACTTT. This gives the protein CASSKTRMDNSPLHF.

This chain links TRBV6-8 with TRBJ2-5; D uncertain. CDR1 is MNHGY and CDR2 is SAAAGT in the germline V gene. The CDR3 has 14 residues. Trimming took 5 bases from V and 1 from J, leaving 11 bases between them. In DNA, the CDR3 is TGTGCCAGCAGTCCAAGCATGCCCCAAGAGACCCAGTACTTC. Translating gives CASSPSMPQETQYF.

About this clone itself: The sample holds other DNA sequences that translate to the same CDR3. The CDR3 loop reads CASSLAGGLNTEAFF. CDR3 DNA: TGCGCCAGCAGCTTGGCGGGGGGGTTGAACACTGAAGCTTTCTTT. This chain uses TRBV5-1 with TRBJ1-1, with TRBD1 as a possible D gene (5 bases). The germline V gene encodes CDR1 SGHRS and CDR2 YFSETQ. The CDR3 contains 15 residues. The V and J ends lost 0 bases and 0 bases respectively, with 9 bases between them. The full variable domain, its missing parts supplied by reference TRBV5-1 and TRBJ1-1, is KAGVTQTPRYLIKTRGQQVTLSCSPISGHRSVSWYQQTPGQGLQFLFEYFSETQRNKGNFPGRFSGRQFSNSRSEMNVSTLELGDSALYLCASSLAGGLNTEAFFGQGTRLTVV.

V is TRBV6-8 and J is TRBJ2-7, with D perhaps TRBD1 (5 bases). Germline V gene lookup returns CDR1 MNHGY and CDR2 SAAAGT. There are 12 residues in the CDR3. The V end was cut by 3 bases, the J end by 4 bases, with 7 bases between. CDR3 DNA: TGTGCCAGCAGTTATCAGGGTTACGAGCAGTACTTC. Protein product: CASSYQGYEQYF.

The chain has TRBV7-6 and TRBJ2-5, with TRBD2 matching over 8 bases. V was pared by 3 bases and J by 4 bases, with 16 bases of the junction left unmatched. The germline CDR1 and CDR2 sequences are SGHVS and FNYEAQ. The CDR3 extends over 18 amino acids. The CDR3 coding sequence is TGTGCCAGCAGCTTGGGTTTGGGGGGCGGGAGGTCCGGAGAGACCCAGTACTTC. This encodes CASSLGLGGGRSGETQYF.

This chain connects TRBV7-4 to TRBJ1-1; D is ambiguous. CDR3 length: 13 amino acids. CDR1 is SGHVT and CDR2 is SQSDAQ in the germline V gene. Trimming removed 5 bases at V and 1 base at J, with 8 bases between. As DNA, the CDR3 is TGTGCCAGCAGCCTAAAGAGGAACACTGAAGCTTTCTTT. Protein product: CASSLKRNTEAFF.

The table lists this clone with a few counts. J is TRBJ1-2 and V is TRBV18; tentatively, D is TRBD1 (5 bases). The CDR3 covers 13 residues. Trimming removed 3 bases from V and 5 bases from J, with 10 bases in between. From germline, CDR1 is KGHSH and CDR2 LQKENI. CDR3 nucleotides: TGTGCCAGCTCACCCGATGAGGGGTATGGCTACACCTTC. Translation: CASSPDEGYGYTF.

This clone was recorded only once. The chain employs TRBV4-1 and TRBJ1-2; 7 bases fit TRBD1. The trim removed 1 base at V and 8 bases at J, leaving 10 bases unmatched. The CDR3 is 15 residues long. Per the germline V gene, CDR1 is MGHRA and CDR2 is YSYEKL. CDR3: CASSQVPGQFWGYTF. CDR3 DNA sequence: TGCGCCAGCAGCCAAGTCCCGGGACAGTTTTGGGGCTACACCTTC.

The chain carries TRBV6-8 and TRBJ1-1; no clear D. Germline-derived CDR1 and CDR2 are MNHGY and SAAAGT. The ends were cut back, 0 bases at V and 7 bases at J, with 9 bases in the middle. The CDR3 sequence is 13 residues long. CDR3 sequence: CASSYSGPYEAFF. CDR3 DNA: TGTGCCAGCAGTTACTCAGGACCGTATGAAGCTTTCTTT.

V gene TRBV5-1 combines with J gene TRBJ1-1; D gene unclear. Trimming pared 8 bases from V and 0 bases from J, leaving 14 bases between. Germline CDR1 reads SGHRS; CDR2 reads YFSETQ. The CDR3 is made up of 14 amino acids. CDR3 protein: CASSFSTMNTEAFF. CDR3 nucleotide sequence: TGCGCCAGTTCTTTTTCAACCATGAACACTGAAGCTTTCTTT.

This CDR3 is CASSVQGMRGTEAFF. In DNA form, the CDR3 reads TGTGCCAGCAGCGTACAGGGTATGAGGGGCACTGAAGCTTTCTTT. The rearrangement joins TRBV11-3 to TRBJ1-1; tentative D call: TRBD1 (6 bases). Trimming cost V 5 bases and J 4 bases, with 17 bases left between them. Germline CDR1 SGHNT, CDR2 YENEEA. The CDR3 runs 15 residues.

The CDR3 bases are TGTGCCAGCACCATAGGCCTTTCACCCCTCCACTTT. Translated: CASTIGLSPLHF. This chain links TRBV6-8 with TRBJ1-6; no clear D gene. Germline loops: CDR1 MNHGY, CDR2 SAAAGT. The CDR3 totals 12 residues. The germline V and J ends were trimmed by 7 bases and 9 bases, with 10 bases remaining between them.

This clone came up a few times. This sequence joins TRBV6-8 and TRBJ1-5; the D is unclear. V was clipped by 0 bases and J by 6 bases, with 9 bases between them. Per the germline V gene, CDR1 is MNHGY and CDR2 is SAAAGT. This CDR3 region has 14 residues. CDR3 DNA sequence: TGTGCCAGCAGTTACTCGAACGGAGGTCAGCCCCAGCATTTT. Amino acids: CASSYSNGGQPQHF.

This clone appeared a single time. The rearrangement uses TRBV19 and TRBJ1-2; D remains unclear. CDR1 and CDR2 from the germline V gene are LNHDA and SQIVND (reference sequence). Trimming cost V 3 bases and J 2 bases, with 10 bases left between them. The CDR3 totals 14 residues. The CDR3 loop reads CASSILRSNYGYTF. The CDR3 DNA reads as TGTGCCAGTAGTATCCTCAGGTCCAACTATGGCTACACCTTC.

This clone was detected once. V usage is TRBV5-1 and J usage is TRBJ2-1; D unclear. V was trimmed by 1 base and J by 4 bases, leaving 12 bases between them. This CDR3 comprises 15 residues. Germline V gene data show CDR1 as SGHRS and CDR2 as YFSETQ. The CDR3 bases are TGCGCCAGCAGCTTGACGCCGGACCCGTACAATGAGCAGTTCTTC. Its protein product is CASSLTPDPYNEQFF.